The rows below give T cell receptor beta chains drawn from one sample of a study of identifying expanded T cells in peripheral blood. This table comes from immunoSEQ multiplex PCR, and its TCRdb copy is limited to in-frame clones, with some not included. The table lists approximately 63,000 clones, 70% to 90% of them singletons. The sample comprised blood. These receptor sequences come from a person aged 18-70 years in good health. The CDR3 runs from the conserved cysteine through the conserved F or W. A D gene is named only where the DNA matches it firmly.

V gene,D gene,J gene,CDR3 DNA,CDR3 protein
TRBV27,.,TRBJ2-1,TGTGCCAGCAGTTTCGGTGGGTCTGAGCAGTTCTTC,CASSFGGSEQFF
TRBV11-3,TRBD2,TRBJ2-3,TGTGCCAGCAGCTTATCTAGCGGGGGGGCCACAGATACGCAGTATTTT,CASSLSSGGATDTQYF
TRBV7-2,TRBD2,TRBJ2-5,TGTGCCAGCAGCTCCTTAAGGGAGGGGACCCAGTACTTC,CASSSLREGTQYF
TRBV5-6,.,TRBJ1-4,TGTGCCAGCAGCTCGGACCGAAGGGGAACTAATGAAAAACTGTTTTTT,CASSSDRRGTNEKLFF
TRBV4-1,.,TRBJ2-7,TGCGCCAGCAGCCCGAGGGACGGAGACTACGAGCAGTACTTC,CASSPRDGDYEQYF
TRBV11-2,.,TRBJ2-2,TGTGCCAGCAGACCTTTTGATAGCGGACCCGGGGAGCTGTTTTTT,CASRPFDSGPGELFF
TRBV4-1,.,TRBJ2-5,TGCGCCAGCAGCCAAGATCTCGGCGGGGAGCGGACCCAGTACTTC,CASSQDLGGERTQYF
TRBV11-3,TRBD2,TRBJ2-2,TGTGCCAGCAGCTTACGGGGGGCGAACACCGGGGAGCTGTTTTTT,CASSLRGANTGELFF
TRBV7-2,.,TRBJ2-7,TGTGCCAGCAGCACCAGACACGCGGGCTACGAGCAGTACTTC,CASSTRHAGYEQYF
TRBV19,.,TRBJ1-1,TGTGCCAGTAGTACCGGGACCCTCACTGAAGCTTTCTTT,CASSTGTLTEAFF
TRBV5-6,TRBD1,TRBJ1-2,TGTGCCAGCAGCTCTAACCTCGAGGACAGGGGGCGATTTGGCTACACCTTC,CASSSNLEDRGRFGYTF
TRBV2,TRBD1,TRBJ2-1,TGTGCCAGCAGGGAAGGGACAGGGTCCTACAATGAGCAGTTCTTC,CASREGTGSYNEQFF
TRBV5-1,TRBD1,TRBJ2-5,TGCGCCAGCAGCCTGGCGTGGACAGGGGGCGCCGAGACCCAGTACTTC,CASSLAWTGGAETQYF